This TCR beta chain was captured in a study of blood T cell repertoires in COVID-19. For the study at large: Italy, Spain and the United States were the sources of the convalescent and acute COVID-19 samples. PBMCs, B-cell-depleted T cells, or T cells were the source of the cDNA or gDNA that made up the material.

Germline CDR1 is MGHRA and CDR2 is YSYEKL. There are 15 residues in the CDR3. Trimming at V came to 0 bases and at J to 12 bases, leaving 6 bases not matched to a gene. Libraries were prepared by immunoSEQ multiplex PCR; TCRdb keeps only in-frame clonotypes and omits some of them. The data contain about 80,000 clones, around 83% of them seen just once; the ten biggest clones take up about 35%. The sample comprised peripheral blood. The receptor was isolated from a woman aged 65 to 85 with acute or convalescent COVID-19. The V gene is TRBV4-1, the J gene TRBJ2-1; 12 nucleotides line up with TRBD2. Here the CDR3 DNA reads TGCGCCAGCAGCCAAGATAGGCTAGCGGGGGGGCGGCAGTTCTTC. This encodes CASSQDRLAGGRQFF.